The present entry profiles one T cell receptor beta chain with its context. Generated by immunoSEQ multiplex PCR, the TCRdb table keeps only in-frame clones and is missing some. Of 250,000 to 300,000 clones in the sample, about nine tenths were seen once. This record comes from a study of blood T cell repertoires in COVID-19. Study as a whole: Samples taken during acute and convalescent COVID-19 were collected in the United States, Italy and Spain.

Germline values: CDR1 MDHEN, CDR2 SYDVKM. The germline V and J ends were trimmed by 7 bases and 5 bases, with 13 bases remaining between them. There are 13 residues in the CDR3. This clonotype was sampled from a woman in her 30s with COVID-19, enrolled during active disease. This rearrangement joins TRBV28 to TRBJ2-3; D is unclear. Sequencing used peripheral blood. The CDR3 coding sequence is TGTGCCAGCACCCTAGGCGGCGTAGATACGCAGTATTTT. Residues: CASTLGGVDTQYF.